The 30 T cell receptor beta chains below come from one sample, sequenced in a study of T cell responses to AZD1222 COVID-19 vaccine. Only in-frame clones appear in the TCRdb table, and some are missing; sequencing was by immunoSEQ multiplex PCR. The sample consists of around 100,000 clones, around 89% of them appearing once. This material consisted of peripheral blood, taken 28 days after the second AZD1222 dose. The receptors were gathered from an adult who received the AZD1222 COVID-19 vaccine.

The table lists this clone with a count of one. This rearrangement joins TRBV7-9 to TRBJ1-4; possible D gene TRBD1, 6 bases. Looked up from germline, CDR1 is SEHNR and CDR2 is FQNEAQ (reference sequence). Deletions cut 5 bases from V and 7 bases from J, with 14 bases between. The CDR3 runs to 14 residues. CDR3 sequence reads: CASSPQGSAEKLFF. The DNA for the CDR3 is TGTGCCAGCAGCCCTCAGGGGTCGGCTGAAAAACTGTTTTTT.

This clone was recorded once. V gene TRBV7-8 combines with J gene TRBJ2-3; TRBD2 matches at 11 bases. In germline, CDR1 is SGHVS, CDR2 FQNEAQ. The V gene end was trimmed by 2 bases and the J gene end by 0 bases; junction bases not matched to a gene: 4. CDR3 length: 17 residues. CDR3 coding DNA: TGTGCCAGCAGCTTACGGACTAGCGGGCTTAGCACAGATACGCAGTATTTT. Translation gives CASSLRTSGLSTDTQYF. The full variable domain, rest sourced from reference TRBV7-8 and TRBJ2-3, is GAGVSQSPRYKVAKRGQDVALRCDPISGHVSLFWYQQALGQGPEFLTYFQNEAQLDKSGLPSDRFFAERPEGSVSTLKIQRTQQEDSAVYLCASSLRTSGLSTDTQYFGPGTRLTVL.

Written as DNA, the CDR3 is TGCAGCGTCTCTGGGCGGTTGAACACTGAAGCTTTCTTT. Protein product: CSVSGRLNTEAFF. J is TRBJ1-1 and V is TRBV29-1; no clear D. Germline CDR1 SQVTM, CDR2 ANQGSEA. The CDR3 spans 13 residues. With 6 bases removed from V and 0 bases from J, the gap between germline ends came to 11 bases.

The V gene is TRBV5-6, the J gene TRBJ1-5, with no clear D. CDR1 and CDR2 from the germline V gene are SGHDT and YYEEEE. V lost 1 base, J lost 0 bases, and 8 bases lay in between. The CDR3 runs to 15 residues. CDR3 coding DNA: TGTGCCAGCAGCTTGCGGGGAATTAGCAATCAGCCCCAGCATTTT. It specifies CASSLRGISNQPQHF. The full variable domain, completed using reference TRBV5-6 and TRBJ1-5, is DAGVTQSPTHLIKTRGQQVTLRCSPKSGHDTVSWYQQALGQGPQFIFQYYEEEERQRGNFPDRFSGHQFPNYSSELNVNALLLGDSALYLCASSLRGISNQPQHFGDGTRLSIL.

CDR3 bases: TGTGCCAGCAGTTTATGGGAGGACCGGAAAGATTATGGCTACACCTTC. It is translated as CASSLWEDRKDYGYTF. The chain uses TRBV28 and TRBJ1-2; D gene uncertain. This CDR3 region has 16 residues. CDR1 is MDHEN and CDR2 is SYDVKM in the germline V gene. V lost 0 bases and J 5 bases, leaving 16 bases between the germline ends.

The CDR3, as DNA: TGTGCCAGCAGCTTATCTGCGAGGGCTTCTGGCTACACCTTC. Translation: CASSLSARASGYTF. This chain joins TRBV7-9 and TRBJ1-2; D ambiguous. This CDR3 comprises 14 residues. The V end was cut by 2 bases, the J end by 7 bases, with 14 bases between. In germline, CDR1 is SEHNR, CDR2 FQNEAQ (reference sequence).

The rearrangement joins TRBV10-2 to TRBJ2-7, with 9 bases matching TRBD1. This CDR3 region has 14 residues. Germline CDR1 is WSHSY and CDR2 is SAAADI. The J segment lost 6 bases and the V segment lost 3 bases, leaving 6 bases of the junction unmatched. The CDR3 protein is CASSDDRGAVEQYF. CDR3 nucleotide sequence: TGCGCCAGCAGTGACGACAGGGGGGCTGTCGAGCAGTACTTC.

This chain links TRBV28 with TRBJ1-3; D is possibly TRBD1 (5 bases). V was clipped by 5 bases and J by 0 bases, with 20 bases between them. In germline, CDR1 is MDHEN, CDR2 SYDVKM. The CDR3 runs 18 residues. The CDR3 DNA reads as TGTGCCAGCAGTCTACCATATGTGGGGGTACACTCTGGAAACACCATATATTTT. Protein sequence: CASSLPYVGVHSGNTIYF.

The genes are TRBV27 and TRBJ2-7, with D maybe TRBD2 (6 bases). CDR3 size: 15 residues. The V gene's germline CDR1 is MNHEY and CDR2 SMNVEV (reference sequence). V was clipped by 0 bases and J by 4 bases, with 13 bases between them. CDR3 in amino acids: CASSLSNSRGYEQYF. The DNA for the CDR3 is TGTGCCAGCAGTTTATCAAACAGTCGGGGGTACGAGCAGTACTTC.

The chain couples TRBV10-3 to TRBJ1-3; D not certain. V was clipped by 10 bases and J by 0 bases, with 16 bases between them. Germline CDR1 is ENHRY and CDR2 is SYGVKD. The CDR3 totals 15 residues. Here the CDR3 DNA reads TGTGCCACCTCTTTGGTAGCGCACTCTGGAAACACCATATATTTT. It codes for CATSLVAHSGNTIYF.

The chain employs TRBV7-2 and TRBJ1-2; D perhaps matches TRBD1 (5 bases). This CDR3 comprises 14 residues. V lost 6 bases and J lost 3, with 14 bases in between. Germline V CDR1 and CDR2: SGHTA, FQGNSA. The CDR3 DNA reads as TGTGCCAGCAGTTCAGGGATAGGGTACTATGGCTACACCTTC. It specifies CASSSGIGYYGYTF.

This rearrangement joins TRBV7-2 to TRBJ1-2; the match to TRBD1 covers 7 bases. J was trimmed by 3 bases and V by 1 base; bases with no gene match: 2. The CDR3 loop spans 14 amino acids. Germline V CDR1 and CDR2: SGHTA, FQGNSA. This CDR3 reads CASSLERGHYGYTF. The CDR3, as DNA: TGTGCCAGCAGCTTAGAGAGGGGGCACTATGGCTACACCTTC.

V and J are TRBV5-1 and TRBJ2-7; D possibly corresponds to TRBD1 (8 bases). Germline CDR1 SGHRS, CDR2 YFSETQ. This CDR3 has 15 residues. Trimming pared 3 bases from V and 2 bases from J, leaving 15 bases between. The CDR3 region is CASSSGGTGAYEQYF. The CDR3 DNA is TGCGCCAGCAGCTCCGGGGGGACAGGCGCCTACGAGCAGTACTTC.

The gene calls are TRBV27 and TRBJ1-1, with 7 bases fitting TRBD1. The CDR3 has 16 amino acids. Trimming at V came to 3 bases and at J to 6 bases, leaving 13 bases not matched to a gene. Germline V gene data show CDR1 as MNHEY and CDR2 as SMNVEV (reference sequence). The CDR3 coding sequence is TGTGCCAGCAGTTTGACCTCGGGAGGGGGCGCATCTGAAGCTTTCTTT. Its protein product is CASSLTSGGGASEAFF.

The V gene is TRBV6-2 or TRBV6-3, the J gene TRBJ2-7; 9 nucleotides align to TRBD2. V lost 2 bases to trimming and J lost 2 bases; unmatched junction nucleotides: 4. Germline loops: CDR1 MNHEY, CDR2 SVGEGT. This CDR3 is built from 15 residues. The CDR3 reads CASSYGGGATYEQYF. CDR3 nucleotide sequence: TGTGCCAGCAGTTACGGCGGGGGGGCCACCTACGAGCAGTACTTC.

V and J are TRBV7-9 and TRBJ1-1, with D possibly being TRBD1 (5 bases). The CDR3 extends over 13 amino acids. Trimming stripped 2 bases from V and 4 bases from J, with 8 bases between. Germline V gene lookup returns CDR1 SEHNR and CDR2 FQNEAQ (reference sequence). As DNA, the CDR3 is TGTGCCAGCAGCTTAAGCAGGGTCACTGAAGCTTTCTTT. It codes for CASSLSRVTEAFF.

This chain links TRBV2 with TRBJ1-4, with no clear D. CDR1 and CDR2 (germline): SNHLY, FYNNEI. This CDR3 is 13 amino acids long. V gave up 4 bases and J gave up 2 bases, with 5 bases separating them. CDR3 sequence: CASSGVTNEKLFF. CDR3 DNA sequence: TGTGCCAGCAGTGGAGTGACTAATGAAAAACTGTTTTTT.

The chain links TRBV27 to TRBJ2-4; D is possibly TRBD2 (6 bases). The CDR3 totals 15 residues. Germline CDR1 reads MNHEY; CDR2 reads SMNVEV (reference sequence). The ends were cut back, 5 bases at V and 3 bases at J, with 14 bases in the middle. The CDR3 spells CASSPQEGGKNIQYF. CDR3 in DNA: TGTGCCAGCAGTCCCCAGGAGGGAGGCAAAAACATTCAGTACTTC.

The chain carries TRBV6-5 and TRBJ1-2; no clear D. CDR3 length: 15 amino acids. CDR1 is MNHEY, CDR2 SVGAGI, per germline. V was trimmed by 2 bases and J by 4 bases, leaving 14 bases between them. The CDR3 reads CASSYAEGLSYGYTF. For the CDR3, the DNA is TGTGCCAGCAGTTACGCCGAGGGTTTAAGCTATGGCTACACCTTC.

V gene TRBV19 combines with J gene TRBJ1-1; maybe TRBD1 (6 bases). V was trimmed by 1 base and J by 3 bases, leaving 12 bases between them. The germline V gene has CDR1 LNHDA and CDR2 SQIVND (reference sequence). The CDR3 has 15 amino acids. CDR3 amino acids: CASSIVGGQDTEAFF. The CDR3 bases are TGTGCCAGTAGTATAGTAGGGGGGCAGGACACTGAAGCTTTCTTT.

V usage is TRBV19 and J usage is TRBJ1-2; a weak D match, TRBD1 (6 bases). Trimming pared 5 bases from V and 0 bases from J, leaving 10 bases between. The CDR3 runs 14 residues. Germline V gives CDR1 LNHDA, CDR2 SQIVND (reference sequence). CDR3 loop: CASSPQGANYGYTF. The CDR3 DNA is TGTGCCAGTAGTCCACAGGGCGCTAACTATGGCTACACCTTC.

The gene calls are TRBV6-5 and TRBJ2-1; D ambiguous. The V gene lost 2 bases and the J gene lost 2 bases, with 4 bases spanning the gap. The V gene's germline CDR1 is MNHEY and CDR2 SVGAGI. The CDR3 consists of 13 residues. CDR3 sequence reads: CASSYGAYNEQFF. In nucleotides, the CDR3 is TGTGCCAGCAGTTACGGGGCCTACAATGAGCAGTTCTTC.

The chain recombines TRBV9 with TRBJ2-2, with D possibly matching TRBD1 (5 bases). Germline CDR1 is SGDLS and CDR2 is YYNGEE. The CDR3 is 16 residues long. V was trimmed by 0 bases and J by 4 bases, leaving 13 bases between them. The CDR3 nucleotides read TGTGCCAGCAGCGTAGAATGGGGCGCTGGCACCGGGGAGCTGTTTTTT. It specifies CASSVEWGAGTGELFF.

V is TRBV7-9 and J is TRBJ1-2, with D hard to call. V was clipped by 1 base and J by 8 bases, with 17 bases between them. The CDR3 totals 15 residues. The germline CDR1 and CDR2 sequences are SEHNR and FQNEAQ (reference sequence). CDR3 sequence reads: CASSLGGIDPKGYTF. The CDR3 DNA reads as TGTGCCAGCAGCTTAGGTGGTATAGACCCTAAGGGCTACACCTTC. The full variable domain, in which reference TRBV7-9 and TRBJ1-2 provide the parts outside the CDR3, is DTGVSQNPRHKITKRGQNVTFRCDPISEHNRLYWYRQTLGQGPEFLTYFQNEAQLEKSRLLSDRFSAERPKGSFSTLEIQRTEQGDSAMYLCASSLGGIDPKGYTFGSGTRLTVV.

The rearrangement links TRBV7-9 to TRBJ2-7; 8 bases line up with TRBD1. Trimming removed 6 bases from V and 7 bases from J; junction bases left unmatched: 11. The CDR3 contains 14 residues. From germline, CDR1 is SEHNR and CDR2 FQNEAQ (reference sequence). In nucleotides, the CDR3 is TGTGCCAGCAGAGCAGGTGGCAGGGGGCGTGAGCAGTACTTC. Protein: CASRAGGRGREQYF.

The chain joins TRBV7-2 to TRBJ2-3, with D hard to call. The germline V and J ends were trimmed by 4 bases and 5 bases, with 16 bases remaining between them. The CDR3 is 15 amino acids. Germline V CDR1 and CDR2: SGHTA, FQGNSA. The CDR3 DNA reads TGTGCCAGCAGCTCCGTCGGAAGCGTGGGAGATACGCAGTATTTT. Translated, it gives CASSSVGSVGDTQYF.

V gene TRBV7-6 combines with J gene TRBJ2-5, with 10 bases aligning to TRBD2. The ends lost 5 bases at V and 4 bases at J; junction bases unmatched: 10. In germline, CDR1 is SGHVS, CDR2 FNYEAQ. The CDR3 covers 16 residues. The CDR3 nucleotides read TGTGCCAGCAGCCTCCTCAGCGGGGGGGCCGTAGAGACCCAGTACTTC. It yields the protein CASSLLSGGAVETQYF.

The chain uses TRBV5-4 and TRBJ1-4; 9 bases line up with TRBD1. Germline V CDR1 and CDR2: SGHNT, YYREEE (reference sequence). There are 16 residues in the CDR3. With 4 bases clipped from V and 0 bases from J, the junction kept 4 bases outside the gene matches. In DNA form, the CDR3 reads TGTGCCAGCAGCGTGACAGGGGGGTCAACTAATGAAAAACTGTTTTTT. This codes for CASSVTGGSTNEKLFF.

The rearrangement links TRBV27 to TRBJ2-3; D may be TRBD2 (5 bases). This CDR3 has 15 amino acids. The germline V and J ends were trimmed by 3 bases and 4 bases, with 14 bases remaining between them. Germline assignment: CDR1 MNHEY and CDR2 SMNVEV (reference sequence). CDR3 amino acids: CASSLQAAGSDTQYF. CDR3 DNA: TGTGCCAGCAGTTTGCAGGCCGCGGGCTCAGATACGCAGTATTTT.

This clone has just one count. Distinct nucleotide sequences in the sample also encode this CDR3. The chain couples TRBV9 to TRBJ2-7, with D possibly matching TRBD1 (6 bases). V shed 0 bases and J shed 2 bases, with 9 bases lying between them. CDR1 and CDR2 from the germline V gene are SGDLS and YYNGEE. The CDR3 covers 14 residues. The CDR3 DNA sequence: TGTGCCAGCAGCGTAGGTACAGGGACCTACGAGCAGTACTTC. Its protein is CASSVGTGTYEQYF.